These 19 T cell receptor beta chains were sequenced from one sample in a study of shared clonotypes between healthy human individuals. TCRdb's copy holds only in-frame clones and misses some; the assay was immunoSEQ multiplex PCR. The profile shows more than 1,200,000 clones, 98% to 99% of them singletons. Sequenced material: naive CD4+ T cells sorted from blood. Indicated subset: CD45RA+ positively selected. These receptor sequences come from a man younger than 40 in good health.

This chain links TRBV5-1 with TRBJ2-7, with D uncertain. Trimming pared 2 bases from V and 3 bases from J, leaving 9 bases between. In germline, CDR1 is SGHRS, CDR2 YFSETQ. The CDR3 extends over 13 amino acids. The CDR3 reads CASSFRADYEQYF. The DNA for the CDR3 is TGCGCCAGCAGCTTCCGGGCGGACTACGAGCAGTACTTC.

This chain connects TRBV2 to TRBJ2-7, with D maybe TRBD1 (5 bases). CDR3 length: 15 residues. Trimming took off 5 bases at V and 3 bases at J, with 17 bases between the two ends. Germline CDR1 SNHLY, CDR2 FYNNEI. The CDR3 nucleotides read TGTGCCAGCAGTTCGCCCGACAGAATGGGCTACGAGCAGTACTTC. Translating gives CASSSPDRMGYEQYF.

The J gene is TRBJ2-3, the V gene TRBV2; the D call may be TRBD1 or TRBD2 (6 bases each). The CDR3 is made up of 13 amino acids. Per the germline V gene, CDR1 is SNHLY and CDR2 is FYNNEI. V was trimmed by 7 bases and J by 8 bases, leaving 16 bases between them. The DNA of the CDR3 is TGTGCCAGCACCGACAGGCGGGGTCTTACGCAGTATTTT. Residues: CASTDRRGLTQYF.

The CDR3 is CASSNRQELAKNIQYF. As DNA, the CDR3 is TGTGCCAGCAGTAATCGACAGGAGCTGGCCAAAAACATTCAGTACTTC. The chain links TRBV27 to TRBJ2-4; a weak D match, TRBD1 (6 bases). From germline, CDR1 is MNHEY and CDR2 SMNVEV (reference sequence). The ends were cut back, 5 bases at V and 1 base at J, with 15 bases in the middle. This CDR3 is built from 16 residues.

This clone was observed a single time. CDR3: CASREAGQYF. CDR3 DNA: TGTGCCAGCAGGGAGGCTGGGCAGTACTTC. The chain links TRBV6-1 to TRBJ2-7; possibly TRBD2 for D (5 bases). Trimming left V 6 bases short and J 9 bases short, with 9 bases between. The CDR3 extends over 10 amino acids. CDR1 is MNHNS and CDR2 is SASEGT in the germline V gene.

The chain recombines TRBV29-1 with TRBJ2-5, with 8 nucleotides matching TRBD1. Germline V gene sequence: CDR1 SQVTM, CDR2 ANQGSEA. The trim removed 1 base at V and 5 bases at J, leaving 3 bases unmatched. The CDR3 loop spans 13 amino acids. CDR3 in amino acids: CSVEAHRGETQYF. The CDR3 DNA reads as TGCAGCGTTGAAGCACACAGGGGGGAGACCCAGTACTTC.

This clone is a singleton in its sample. CDR3 residues: CASHPQGRWTEAFF. CDR3 in DNA: TGTGCCAGTCACCCACAGGGCCGATGGACTGAAGCTTTCTTT. The chain has TRBV28 and TRBJ1-1; the D gene is possibly TRBD1 (6 bases). CDR1 is MDHEN, CDR2 SYDVKM, per germline. Trimming shortened V by 9 bases and J by 5 bases, and 19 bases separated the two germline ends. The CDR3 sequence is 14 residues long.

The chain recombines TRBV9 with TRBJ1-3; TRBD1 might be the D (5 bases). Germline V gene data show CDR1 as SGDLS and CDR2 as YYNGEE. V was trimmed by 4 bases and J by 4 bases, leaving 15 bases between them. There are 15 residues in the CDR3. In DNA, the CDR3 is TGTGCCAGCAGCCCACCCGGGACGCCCGGAAACACCATATATTTT. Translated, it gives CASSPPGTPGNTIYF.

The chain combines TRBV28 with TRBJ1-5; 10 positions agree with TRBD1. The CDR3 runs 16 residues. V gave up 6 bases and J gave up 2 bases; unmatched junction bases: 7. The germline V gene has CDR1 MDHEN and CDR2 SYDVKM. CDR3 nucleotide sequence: TGTGCCAGCAGCGCTCGACAGGGGGCGGGCAATCAGCCCCAGCATTTT. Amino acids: CASSARQGAGNQPQHF.

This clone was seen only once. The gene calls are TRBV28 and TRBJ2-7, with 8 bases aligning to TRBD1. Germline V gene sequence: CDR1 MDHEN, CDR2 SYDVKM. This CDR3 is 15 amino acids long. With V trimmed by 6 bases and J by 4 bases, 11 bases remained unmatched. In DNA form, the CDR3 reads TGTGCCAGCAGCCTTCTCCCAGGGGGCGCTTACGAGCAGTACTTC. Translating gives CASSLLPGGAYEQYF.

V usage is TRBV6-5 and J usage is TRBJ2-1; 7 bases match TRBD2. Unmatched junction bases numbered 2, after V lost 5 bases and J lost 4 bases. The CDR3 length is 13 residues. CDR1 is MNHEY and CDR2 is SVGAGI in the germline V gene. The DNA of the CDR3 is TGTGCCAGCAGTCGGACTAGATACAATGAGCAGTTCTTC. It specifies CASSRTRYNEQFF.

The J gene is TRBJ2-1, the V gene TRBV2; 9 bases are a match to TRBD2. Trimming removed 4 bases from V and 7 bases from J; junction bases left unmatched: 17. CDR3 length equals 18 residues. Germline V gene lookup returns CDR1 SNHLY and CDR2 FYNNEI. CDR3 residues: CASSVVAGEQNYRNEQFF. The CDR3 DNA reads TGTGCCAGCAGTGTGGTAGCGGGAGAGCAAAATTACAGGAATGAGCAGTTCTTC.

CDR3 DNA: TGCGCCAGCAGCTTCGATGTCTTATCGGGAGCAACCTACGAGCAGTACTTC. This encodes CASSFDVLSGATYEQYF. The rearrangement links TRBV5-1 to TRBJ2-7, with D perhaps TRBD2 (6 bases). The V gene's germline CDR1 is SGHRS and CDR2 YFSETQ. Trimming took 2 bases from V and 2 from J, leaving 20 bases between them. CDR3 length: 17 amino acids.

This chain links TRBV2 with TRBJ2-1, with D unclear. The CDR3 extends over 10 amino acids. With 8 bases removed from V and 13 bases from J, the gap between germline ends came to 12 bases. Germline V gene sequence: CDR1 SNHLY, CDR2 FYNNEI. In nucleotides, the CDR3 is TGTGCCAGCTTAGGGAACTTTCAGTTCTTC. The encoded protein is CASLGNFQFF.

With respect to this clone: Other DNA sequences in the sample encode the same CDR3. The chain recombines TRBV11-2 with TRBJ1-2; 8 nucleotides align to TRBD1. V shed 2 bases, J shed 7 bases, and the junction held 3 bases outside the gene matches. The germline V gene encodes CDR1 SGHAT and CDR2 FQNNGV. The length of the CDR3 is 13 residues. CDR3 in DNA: TGTGCCAGCAGCTTACAGGGGGCGGGTGGCTACACCTTC. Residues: CASSLQGAGGYTF.

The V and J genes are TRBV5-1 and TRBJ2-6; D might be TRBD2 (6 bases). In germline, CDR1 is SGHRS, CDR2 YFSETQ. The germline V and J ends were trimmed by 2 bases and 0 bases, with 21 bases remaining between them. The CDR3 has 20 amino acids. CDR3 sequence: CASSFRAGFASSSGANVLTF. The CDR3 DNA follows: TGCGCCAGCAGCTTTAGGGCGGGATTCGCGTCGAGCTCTGGGGCCAACGTCCTGACTTTC.

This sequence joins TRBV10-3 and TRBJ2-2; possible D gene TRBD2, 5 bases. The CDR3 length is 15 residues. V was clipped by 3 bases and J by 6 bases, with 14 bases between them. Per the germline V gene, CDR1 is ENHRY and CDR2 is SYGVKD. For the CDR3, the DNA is TGTGCCATCAGTGATGCGGCGGGCTGGCCCGGGGAGCTGTTTTTT. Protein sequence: CAISDAAGWPGELFF.

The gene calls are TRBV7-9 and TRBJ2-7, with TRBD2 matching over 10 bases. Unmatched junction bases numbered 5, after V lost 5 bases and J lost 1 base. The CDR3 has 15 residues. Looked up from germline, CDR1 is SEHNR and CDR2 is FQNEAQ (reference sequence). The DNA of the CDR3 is TGTGCCAGCAGCCCGGGACTAGCGAGGTCCTACGAGCAGTACTTC. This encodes CASSPGLARSYEQYF.

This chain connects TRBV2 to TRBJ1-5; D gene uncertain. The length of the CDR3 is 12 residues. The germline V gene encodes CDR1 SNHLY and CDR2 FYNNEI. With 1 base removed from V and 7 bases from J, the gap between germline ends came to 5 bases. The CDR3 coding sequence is TGTGCCAGCAGTGAAGTACGGCAGCCCCAGCATTTT. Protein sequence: CASSEVRQPQHF.